This TCR beta chain originates from a study of technical replicates of blood from a few donors. CDR3 size: 14 residues. Germline CDR1 is MNHNS and CDR2 is SASEGT. Deletions cut 8 bases from V and 1 base from J, with 14 bases between. Libraries were prepared by immunoSEQ multiplex PCR; TCRdb keeps only in-frame clonotypes and omits some of them. This table has 85,000 or so clones, approximately 95% appearing once. The TCR was taken from a human donor in good health. The source material was T cells isolated from PBMCs. This rearrangement joins TRBV6-1 to TRBJ1-2; the D gene is possibly TRBD1 (6 bases). CDR3 region: CASGAGAGNYGYTF. In DNA, the CDR3 is TGTGCCAGCGGGGCAGGGGCGGGTAACTATGGCTACACCTTC.